The 26 T cell receptor beta chains listed next were all sequenced from one sample in a study of patients and donors after allogeneic stem cell transplantation. MiXCR, applied by TCRdb to the RT-PCR reads, yields one record per CDR3 protein. The sample contains 20,000 to 30,000 distinct CDR3 sequences, about 42% of which appear only once. The source material was blood, either unsorted or a sorted T cell fraction (not recorded which). All receptors derive from a human donor who was either an allogeneic HSCT recipient or a stem cell or donor lymphocyte infusion donor (not recorded which). It is not recorded whose cells these are; they may come from a transplant donor.

The chain employs TRBV6-5 and TRBJ1-6; D remains unclear. Per germline, CDR1 MNHEY and CDR2 SVGAGI. The V and J ends lost 7 bases and 7 bases respectively, with 17 bases between them. CDR3 length: 15 amino acids. The CDR3 protein is CASTLRGPPNSPLHF. DNA of the CDR3: TGTGCCAGCACCTTACGCGGTCCCCCCAATTCACCCCTCCACTTT.

The chain combines TRBV6-5 with TRBJ2-1; D may be TRBD1 or TRBD2 (5 bases each). CDR1 and CDR2 (germline): MNHEY, SVGAGI. V was shortened by 6 bases and J by 0 bases, with 9 bases between the two germline ends. The CDR3 length is 14 residues. The CDR3 bases are TGTGCCAGCAGGGGGACGGGCTCCTACAATGAGCAGTTCTTC. Protein: CASRGTGSYNEQFF.

The rearrangement joins TRBV18 to TRBJ1-4, with D perhaps matching TRBD1 (5 bases). CDR1 KGHSH and CDR2 LQKENI come from the germline V gene. V lost 2 bases to trimming and J lost 7 bases, with 8 bases between them. This CDR3 is built from 13 residues. The CDR3: CASSPEGFEKLFF. The CDR3 DNA is TGTGCCAGCTCACCAGAGGGGTTTGAAAAACTGTTTTTT.

This chain links TRBV7-3 with TRBJ2-3; D is perhaps TRBD1 (6 bases). This CDR3 has 15 residues. V was shortened by 0 bases and J by 4 bases, with 11 bases between the two germline ends. The V gene's germline CDR1 is SGHTA and CDR2 FQGTGA. The CDR3 here is CASSLTGGVADTQYF. CDR3 nucleotide sequence: TGTGCCAGCAGCTTAACAGGGGGAGTGGCAGATACGCAGTATTTT.

CDR3 coding DNA: TGCGCCAGCAGGACTAGCGGGGTCTACAATGAGCAGTTCTTC. Its translation: CASRTSGVYNEQFF. The V and J genes are TRBV4-1 and TRBJ2-1; 11 bases fit TRBD2. With 6 bases clipped from V and 3 bases from J, the junction kept 1 base outside the gene matches. The V gene's germline CDR1 is MGHRA and CDR2 YSYEKL. The CDR3 is 14 residues long.

In its sample, this clonotype was seen a few times. The chain employs TRBV12-3 or TRBV12-4 and TRBJ1-5, with 9 nucleotides matching TRBD1. V was clipped by 6 bases and J by 1 base; unmatched bases: 10. The CDR3 contains 17 residues. The CDR3 region is CASSTGTGTTSNQPQHF. CDR3 sequence (DNA): TGTGCCAGCAGCACCGGGACAGGGACTACCAGCAATCAGCCCCAGCATTTT.

This clonotype was observed a handful of times. The chain is built from TRBV7-9 and TRBJ1-1, with D hard to call. This CDR3 has 14 amino acids. Trimming took 2 bases from V and 0 from J, leaving 7 bases between them. Germline CDR1 is SEHNR and CDR2 is FQNEAQ (reference sequence). The DNA for the CDR3 is TGTGCCAGCAGCTTATTACGGATGAACACTGAAGCTTTCTTT. It is translated as CASSLLRMNTEAFF.

The chain joins TRBV5-1 to TRBJ2-3, with D perhaps given as TRBD1 or TRBD2 (6 bases each). The CDR3 runs 14 residues. CDR1 is SGHRS, CDR2 YFSETQ, per germline. V was trimmed by 5 bases and J by 6 bases, leaving 16 bases between them. This CDR3 is CASRLTGGSDTQYF. CDR3 in DNA: TGCGCCAGCAGACTAACCGGGGGCAGCGATACGCAGTATTTT.

This chain joins TRBV11-2 and TRBJ2-1; D might be TRBD2 (5 bases). The V end was cut by 5 bases, the J end by 0 bases, with 14 bases between. CDR3 length: 16 residues. Germline V gene data show CDR1 as SGHAT and CDR2 as FQNNGV. CDR3 coding DNA: TGTGCCAGCAGCCCTCCCACGGGGAGCTCCTACAATGAGCAGTTCTTC. Its protein is CASSPPTGSSYNEQFF.

In this sample, this clonotype turned up a few times. The chain has TRBV9 and TRBJ1-5; D unresolved. The V and J ends lost 3 bases and 6 bases respectively, with 13 bases between them. The germline V gene encodes CDR1 SGDLS and CDR2 YYNGEE. The CDR3 consists of 14 residues. CDR3 amino acids: CASSAHGRGQPQHF. The CDR3 DNA follows: TGTGCCAGCAGCGCCCACGGAAGAGGTCAGCCCCAGCATTTT.

This chain links TRBV10-3 with TRBJ1-5; D is uncertain. V was shortened by 2 bases and J by 3 bases, with 17 bases between the two germline ends. The CDR3 runs to 17 residues. Germline CDR1 reads ENHRY; CDR2 reads SYGVKD. The CDR3 DNA reads as TGTGCCATCAGTGAGGCAGGACGGGTTACTATCAATCAGCCCCAGCATTTT. Its protein product is CAISEAGRVTINQPQHF.

This clonotype has a handful of counts. The CDR3 reads CASSYPPGLGSYNEQFF. CDR3 DNA sequence: TGTGCCAGCAGCTACCCGCCGGGACTAGGCTCATACAATGAGCAGTTCTTC. This chain links TRBV5-6 with TRBJ2-1, with 8 bases that match TRBD2. The trim removed 3 bases at V and 4 bases at J, leaving 12 bases unmatched. The CDR3 length is 17 residues. The germline gives CDR1 SGHDT, CDR2 YYEEEE. Full variable domain (missing parts from reference TRBV5-6 and TRBJ2-1): DAGVTQSPTHLIKTRGQQVTLRCSPKSGHDTVSWYQQALGQGPQFIFQYYEEEERQRGNFPDRFSGHQFPNYSSELNVNALLLGDSALYLCASSYPPGLGSYNEQFFGPGTRLTVL.

This clonotype was seen a handful of times. The V call is TRBV5-1, the J call TRBJ2-5; 7 nucleotides line up with TRBD1. V gave up 4 bases and J gave up 1 base; unmatched junction bases: 4. The CDR3 totals 14 residues. Germline lookup yields CDR1 SGHRS and CDR2 YFSETQ. The CDR3 here is CASSTTGVQETQYF. CDR3 bases: TGCGCCAGCAGCACAACAGGGGTCCAAGAGACCCAGTACTTC.

The chain recombines TRBV6-8 with TRBJ2-2, with D perhaps TRBD1 (6 bases). CDR3 length equals 15 residues. CDR1 is MNHGY, CDR2 SAAAGT, per germline. Trimming left V 6 bases short and J 6 bases short, with 17 bases between. The CDR3 nucleotides are TGTGCCAGCAGAAATACAGGGAATTCGGCCGGGGAGCTGTTTTTT. This sequence encodes CASRNTGNSAGELFF.

This chain connects TRBV18 to TRBJ1-1; the match to TRBD1 covers 12 bases. The V and J ends lost 6 bases and 11 bases, in that order; junction bases with no gene match: 13. There are 15 residues in the CDR3. Germline V gene data show CDR1 as KGHSH and CDR2 as LQKENI. The CDR3 spells CASSHGTGGARGAFF. The CDR3 DNA is TGTGCCAGCTCCCACGGGACAGGGGGCGCGCGCGGGGCTTTCTTT.

This clonotype has just a few counts. The chain joins TRBV6-6 to TRBJ1-5, with D perhaps TRBD1 (5 bases). Trimming removed 7 bases at V and 5 bases at J, with 15 bases between. The CDR3 has 14 amino acids. Germline CDR1 reads MNHNY; CDR2 reads SVGAGI (reference sequence). CDR3 sequence reads: CASTTDNDHQPQHF. In DNA form, the CDR3 reads TGTGCCAGCACCACGGACAATGACCATCAGCCCCAGCATTTT.

This sequence joins TRBV21-1 and TRBJ1-2; the DNA was not used to check the table's D call, TRBD1. TRBV21-1 is listed as a pseudogene. CDR3 length: 13 amino acids. The CDR3 coding sequence is TGTGCCAGCAGCAACTGCAGGGAGAACGGCTACACCTTC. Its protein product is CASSNCRENGYTF.

This clonotype occurred a few times. CDR3 bases: TGTGCCAGCAGCAGCTTAAACTATGGCTACACCTTC. Its protein is CASSSLNYGYTF. The chain recombines TRBV5-6 with TRBJ1-2; D is unclear. CDR1 and CDR2 (germline): SGHDT, YYEEEE. This CDR3 comprises 12 residues. With 4 bases removed from V and 2 bases from J, the gap between germline ends came to 6 bases.

Regarding this clonotype: In this CDR3 the conserved last residue, phenylalanine or tryptophan, is missing, so a read error is likely. The rearrangement uses TRBV9 and TRBJ2-3; no clear D gene. This CDR3 region has 14 residues. Trimming removed 0 bases at V and 5 bases at J, with 10 bases between. CDR1 is SGDLS and CDR2 is YYNGEE in the germline V gene. The CDR3 DNA reads TGTGCCAGCAGCGTAGAAGGGTTAGGAGATACGCAGTATTTG. Amino acids: CASSVEGLGDTQYL.

For this clonotype: A much larger clone differs by one base, so this may be a read error. V and J are TRBV9 and TRBJ2-2; 7 bases fit TRBD2. There are 13 residues in the CDR3. Trimming took 4 bases from V and 10 from J; bases not matched to a gene: 7. The germline V gene encodes CDR1 SGDLS and CDR2 YYNGEE. The CDR3 region is CASSTRLAAELFF. CDR3 DNA sequence: TGTGCCAGCAGCACCAGACTAGCCGCGGAGCTGTTTTTT.

The rearrangement uses TRBV2 and TRBJ1-1; a possible D gene is TRBD1 (5 bases). The V end was cut by 7 bases, the J end by 5 bases, with 17 bases between. Germline assignment: CDR1 SNHLY and CDR2 FYNNEI. CDR3 length equals 14 residues. CDR3 sequence (DNA): TGTGCCAGCAATACCGGGGGAGGCTGGACTGAAGCTTTCTTT. Encoded protein: CASNTGGGWTEAFF.

The chain is built from TRBV5-1 and TRBJ2-7; 8 bases are shared with TRBD2. V lost 0 bases, J lost 3 bases, and 2 bases stayed unmatched. The CDR3 covers 14 residues. The germline V gene encodes CDR1 SGHRS and CDR2 YFSETQ. The CDR3 loop reads CASSLGTSLYEQYF. The CDR3 DNA follows: TGCGCCAGCAGCTTGGGGACTAGCCTCTACGAGCAGTACTTC. The entire variable domain, with the rest obtained from reference TRBV5-1 and TRBJ2-7, is as follows: KAGVTQTPRYLIKTRGQQVTLSCSPISGHRSVSWYQQTPGQGLQFLFEYFSETQRNKGNFPGRFSGRQFSNSRSEMNVSTLELGDSALYLCASSLGTSLYEQYFGPGTRLTVT.

There are a few counts of this clonotype. The rearrangement links TRBV10-3 to TRBJ2-7; either TRBD1 or TRBD2 may supply D (5 bases each). The CDR3 spans 13 residues. Looked up from germline, CDR1 is ENHRY and CDR2 is SYGVKD. With 4 bases removed from V and 0 bases from J, the gap between germline ends came to 7 bases. This CDR3 reads CAISGDGSYEQYF. DNA for the CDR3: TGTGCCATCAGTGGGGACGGCTCCTACGAGCAGTACTTC.

The chain uses TRBV5-1 and TRBJ1-1; TRBD1 agrees at 7 bases. This CDR3 is built from 19 residues. The germline V gene encodes CDR1 SGHRS and CDR2 YFSETQ. V lost 2 bases to trimming and J lost 6 bases; unmatched junction nucleotides: 22. This CDR3 reads CASSFYGSGQFGGKPEAFF. The CDR3 DNA reads as TGCGCCAGCAGCTTCTATGGCTCGGGACAGTTCGGCGGTAAGCCTGAAGCTTTCTTT.

The V call is TRBV4-1, the J call TRBJ1-4; D ambiguous. CDR3 length: 15 residues. Germline CDR1 is MGHRA and CDR2 is YSYEKL. V was clipped by 1 base and J by 8 bases, with 14 bases between them. The CDR3: CASSQGPTNGEKLFF. CDR3 DNA sequence: TGCGCCAGCAGCCAAGGTCCCACCAATGGGGAAAAACTGTTTTTT.

This clonotype was recorded a few times. The chain links TRBV12-3 or TRBV12-4 to TRBJ2-1, with D perhaps TRBD2 (6 bases). The CDR3 covers 15 residues. Trimming left V 1 base short and J 4 bases short, with 11 bases between. The chain's CDR3 is CASSLGGVPYNEQFF. The CDR3 nucleotides read TGTGCCAGCAGTTTAGGCGGGGTGCCTTACAATGAGCAGTTCTTC.